A selection of T cell receptor beta chains follows, all from one sample in a study of memory CD4+ T cells and cytomegalovirus serostatus. Produced via immunoSEQ multiplex PCR; TCRdb's table is partial and in-frame only. In the table there are tens of thousands of clones, roughly 80% of which are singletons. Specimen: memory CD4+ T cells from blood. All receptors derive from an adult in good health and CMV-seronegative. Each CDR3 is given with its conserved first and last residue. The order of the fields is J gene, V gene, clone size, D gene, CDR3 DNA, CDR3 protein. The D gene is left open where the match is weak. Clone size is not always given. Where it is, it says once, few, many or a class for expanded clones.

j_gene: TRBJ1-2
v_gene: TRBV6-5
abundance: NA
d_gene: NA
CDR3nt: TGTGCCAGCAGTTTCAGGGTATCGGATGGCTACACCTTC
CDR3aa: CASSFRVSDGYTF

j_gene: TRBJ2-7
v_gene: TRBV5-4
abundance: once
d_gene: NA
CDR3nt: TGTGCCAGCAGTAAGAACATTAATACTGCGGGCAACGAGCAGTACTTC
CDR3aa: CASSKNINTAGNEQYF

j_gene: TRBJ2-1
v_gene: TRBV15
abundance: NA
d_gene: NA
CDR3nt: TGTGCCACCAGCAGAGAGCAGCCGGGGAGCTCCTACAATGAGCAGTTCTTC
CDR3aa: CATSREQPGSSYNEQFF

j_gene: TRBJ1-4
v_gene: TRBV5-8
abundance: NA
d_gene: NA
CDR3nt: TGTGCCAGCACCTTGTTGACAGCCTTTAATGAAAAACTGTTTTTT
CDR3aa: CASTLLTAFNEKLFF

j_gene: TRBJ2-1
v_gene: TRBV5-1
abundance: once
d_gene: TRBD2
CDR3nt: TGCGCCAGCAGCACGGGACTAGCGGGGGGCTACAATGAGCAGTTCTTC
CDR3aa: CASSTGLAGGYNEQFF

j_gene: TRBJ2-3
v_gene: TRBV28
abundance: NA
d_gene: NA
CDR3nt: TGTGCCAGCAGTTTAAGTAGACTACAGCAGTATTTT
CDR3aa: CASSLSRLQQYF

j_gene: TRBJ1-5
v_gene: TRBV7-9
abundance: NA
d_gene: NA
CDR3nt: TGTGCCTCTAGCCTAGTCAATCAGCCCCAGCATTTT
CDR3aa: CASSLVNQPQHF

j_gene: TRBJ2-7
v_gene: TRBV10-2
abundance: NA
d_gene: NA
CDR3nt: TGCGCCAGCAAGGGGTCAAAGGGCGCCTCCGAGCAGTACTTC
CDR3aa: CASKGSKGASEQYF

j_gene: TRBJ1-2
v_gene: TRBV1
abundance: once
d_gene: NA
CDR3nt: TGCACCAGCAGCCAAGTGAATTACAGTAGGAGTGGTAACTATGGCTACACCTTC
CDR3aa: CTSSQVNYSRSGNYGYTF

j_gene: TRBJ2-2
v_gene: TRBV6-5
abundance: NA
d_gene: NA
CDR3nt: TGTGCCAGCAGTCCTCCAGCCGGGGAGCTGTTTTTT
CDR3aa: CASSPPAGELFF

j_gene: TRBJ1-5
v_gene: TRBV28
abundance: NA
d_gene: NA
CDR3nt: TGTGCCAGCACCGAAACGGGCAATCAGCCCCAGCATTTT
CDR3aa: CASTETGNQPQHF

j_gene: TRBJ1-1
v_gene: TRBV5-4
abundance: few
d_gene: NA
CDR3nt: TGTGCCAGCAGCTTGGGGGGTAGGGACACTGAAGCTTTCTTT
CDR3aa: CASSLGGRDTEAFF

j_gene: TRBJ2-7
v_gene: TRBV27
abundance: NA
d_gene: NA
CDR3nt: TGTGCCAGCAGTTTATTCCGGGGCGAGCAGTACTTC
CDR3aa: CASSLFRGEQYF

j_gene: TRBJ2-1
v_gene: TRBV30
abundance: NA
d_gene: TRBD2
CDR3nt: TGTGCCTGGAGGCTAGCGGGACTACGAAGGTCCTACAATGAGCAGTTCTTC
CDR3aa: CAWRLAGLRRSYNEQFF

j_gene: TRBJ1-4
v_gene: TRBV18
abundance: NA
d_gene: TRBD1
CDR3nt: TGTGCCAGTCGCAGCCTCCGGGACAGGGTTCGTTTT
CDR3aa: CASRSLRDRVRF

j_gene: TRBJ1-5
v_gene: TRBV29-1
abundance: NA
d_gene: NA
CDR3nt: TGCAGCGTTGGGGGGGGAGGCAATCAGCCCCAGCATTTT
CDR3aa: CSVGGGGNQPQHF

j_gene: TRBJ1-2
v_gene: TRBV5-6
abundance: few
d_gene: NA
CDR3nt: TGTGCCAGCAGGTGGGGCTCTAACTATGGCTACACCTTC
CDR3aa: CASRWGSNYGYTF

j_gene: TRBJ1-2
v_gene: TRBV30
abundance: NA
d_gene: NA
CDR3nt: TGTGCCTGGAGTCGCGGGGGGAACTATGGCTACACCTTC
CDR3aa: CAWSRGGNYGYTF

j_gene: TRBJ2-2
v_gene: TRBV5-1
abundance: NA
d_gene: TRBD2
CDR3nt: TGCGCCAGCCTCGGTGGAGCTAGCGGGAACACCGGGGAGCTGTTTTTT
CDR3aa: CASLGGASGNTGELFF

j_gene: TRBJ2-7
v_gene: TRBV10-3
abundance: NA
d_gene: NA
CDR3nt: TGTGCCATCAGTACAGGGATTTACGAGCAGTACTTC
CDR3aa: CAISTGIYEQYF

j_gene: TRBJ2-1
v_gene: TRBV4-2
abundance: once
d_gene: TRBD2
CDR3nt: TGTGCCAGCAGCCAACTAATCCCTAGCGGGAGGGTAAGCTCCTACAATGAGCAGTTCTTC
CDR3aa: CASSQLIPSGRVSSYNEQFF

j_gene: TRBJ2-2
v_gene: TRBV12-5
abundance: once
d_gene: NA
CDR3nt: TGTGCTAGTGGTTTGCAGGGTTGGGCCGGGGAGCTGTTTTTT
CDR3aa: CASGLQGWAGELFF

j_gene: TRBJ1-1
v_gene: TRBV28
abundance: NA
d_gene: NA
CDR3nt: TGTGCCAGCAGTTTATTTACAGACATGAACACTGAAGCTTTCTTT
CDR3aa: CASSLFTDMNTEAFF

j_gene: TRBJ2-1
v_gene: TRBV27
abundance: NA
d_gene: NA
CDR3nt: TGTGCCAGCAGTGTTATGGCCCATTCGGGGGGCGGTGAGCAGTTCTTC
CDR3aa: CASSVMAHSGGGEQFF

j_gene: TRBJ1-3
v_gene: TRBV5-5
abundance: NA
d_gene: TRBD1
CDR3nt: TGTGCCAGCAGTGAGAGGGGGACAGCCCGCTCTGGAAACACCATATATTTT
CDR3aa: CASSERGTARSGNTIYF

j_gene: TRBJ1-2
v_gene: TRBV19
abundance: few
d_gene: NA
CDR3nt: TGTGCCAGTATGGAGGACCCATCCTATGGCTACACCTTC
CDR3aa: CASMEDPSYGYTF

j_gene: TRBJ1-5
v_gene: TRBV9
abundance: NA
d_gene: NA
CDR3nt: TGTGCCAGCAGCGTAGGTCAGGGTTCCGGTCAGCCCCAGCATTTT
CDR3aa: CASSVGQGSGQPQHF

j_gene: TRBJ2-2
v_gene: TRBV6-1
abundance: few
d_gene: NA
CDR3nt: TGTGCCAGCATCAGAGCGCTGAACACCGGGGAGCTGTTTTTT
CDR3aa: CASIRALNTGELFF

j_gene: TRBJ2-7
v_gene: TRBV5-4
abundance: NA
d_gene: NA
CDR3nt: TGTGCCAGCAGCTCTAGGACGGCTTTCTCCTACGAGCAGTACTTC
CDR3aa: CASSSRTAFSYEQYF

j_gene: TRBJ1-2
v_gene: TRBV9
abundance: NA
d_gene: NA
CDR3nt: TGTGCCAGCAGCGCCGGGACACCCTATGGCTACACCTTC
CDR3aa: CASSAGTPYGYTF

j_gene: TRBJ1-5
v_gene: TRBV27
abundance: NA
d_gene: NA
CDR3nt: TGTGCCAGCAGTAGGTATCAGGATACCCAGCCCCAGCATTTT
CDR3aa: CASSRYQDTQPQHF

j_gene: TRBJ1-2
v_gene: TRBV28
abundance: NA
d_gene: TRBD1
CDR3nt: TGTGCCAGCAGTTCCGGGACAGGGAATGGCTACACCTTC
CDR3aa: CASSSGTGNGYTF

j_gene: TRBJ1-4
v_gene: TRBV5-1
abundance: NA
d_gene: NA
CDR3nt: TGCGCCAGCAGCTTGGGGGGCTTGGCGGGTGAAAAACTGTTTTTT
CDR3aa: CASSLGGLAGEKLFF

j_gene: TRBJ1-2
v_gene: TRBV28
abundance: NA
d_gene: NA
CDR3nt: TGTGCCAGCAGTTTAGTCTCTGGGTACTATGGCTACACCTTC
CDR3aa: CASSLVSGYYGYTF

j_gene: TRBJ2-2
v_gene: TRBV30
abundance: NA
d_gene: TRBD2
CDR3nt: TGTGCCTGGAACGGACTAGCAACGCTCACCGGGGAGCTGTTTTTT
CDR3aa: CAWNGLATLTGELFF

j_gene: TRBJ1-2
v_gene: TRBV19
abundance: NA
d_gene: TRBD1
CDR3nt: TGTGCCAGTAGTATGATACCGGGACAGGGCACCGCATATGGCTACACCTTC
CDR3aa: CASSMIPGQGTAYGYTF

j_gene: TRBJ1-2
v_gene: TRBV7-2
abundance: NA
d_gene: NA
CDR3nt: TGTGCCAGCAGCGCAACATACAACTATGGCTACACCTTC
CDR3aa: CASSATYNYGYTF

j_gene: TRBJ2-5
v_gene: TRBV7-9
abundance: few
d_gene: TRBD2
CDR3nt: TGTGCCAGCAGCCGCGGGGGTGGGAGACAGCGAGAGACCCAGTACTTC
CDR3aa: CASSRGGGRQRETQYF

j_gene: TRBJ2-1
v_gene: TRBV25-1
abundance: NA
d_gene: NA
CDR3nt: TGTGCCAGCAAAGGGCGAAATGAGCAGTTCTTC
CDR3aa: CASKGRNEQFF

j_gene: TRBJ2-1
v_gene: TRBV6-5
abundance: NA
d_gene: NA
CDR3nt: TGTGCCAGCAGTTACTCGGGGAATGAGCAGTTCTTC
CDR3aa: CASSYSGNEQFF

j_gene: TRBJ2-2
v_gene: TRBV14
abundance: NA
d_gene: TRBD1
CDR3nt: TGTGCCAGCAGCCAACGGACAGGGGGTATCGGGGAGCTGTTTTTT
CDR3aa: CASSQRTGGIGELFF

j_gene: TRBJ2-1
v_gene: TRBV29-1
abundance: NA
d_gene: TRBD2
CDR3nt: TGCAGCGATAGACTAGCCAATGAGCAGTTCTTC
CDR3aa: CSDRLANEQFF

j_gene: TRBJ2-2
v_gene: TRBV5-1
abundance: NA
d_gene: NA
CDR3nt: TGCGCCAGCAGCTCCAACCCCACAGGTCCCTCCGGGGAGCTGTTTTTT
CDR3aa: CASSSNPTGPSGELFF

j_gene: TRBJ2-7
v_gene: TRBV5-4
abundance: NA
d_gene: TRBD2
CDR3nt: TGTGCCAGCAGCGTCGAGACTAGCGGTCCCTACGAGCAGTACTTC
CDR3aa: CASSVETSGPYEQYF

j_gene: TRBJ2-1
v_gene: TRBV6-6
abundance: NA
d_gene: TRBD2
CDR3nt: TGTGCCAGCAGTTTTAGCGGGAGCAGCAACAATGAGCAGTTCTTC
CDR3aa: CASSFSGSSNNEQFF

j_gene: TRBJ2-7
v_gene: TRBV7-7
abundance: NA
d_gene: NA
CDR3nt: TGTGCTAGCAGCCCGGGACATAACTCCTACGAGCAGTACTTC
CDR3aa: CASSPGHNSYEQYF

j_gene: TRBJ1-2
v_gene: TRBV5-4
abundance: NA
d_gene: NA
CDR3nt: TGTGCCAGCAGCTTGGGGGGGAACCTAGCTAACTATGGCTACACCTTC
CDR3aa: CASSLGGNLANYGYTF